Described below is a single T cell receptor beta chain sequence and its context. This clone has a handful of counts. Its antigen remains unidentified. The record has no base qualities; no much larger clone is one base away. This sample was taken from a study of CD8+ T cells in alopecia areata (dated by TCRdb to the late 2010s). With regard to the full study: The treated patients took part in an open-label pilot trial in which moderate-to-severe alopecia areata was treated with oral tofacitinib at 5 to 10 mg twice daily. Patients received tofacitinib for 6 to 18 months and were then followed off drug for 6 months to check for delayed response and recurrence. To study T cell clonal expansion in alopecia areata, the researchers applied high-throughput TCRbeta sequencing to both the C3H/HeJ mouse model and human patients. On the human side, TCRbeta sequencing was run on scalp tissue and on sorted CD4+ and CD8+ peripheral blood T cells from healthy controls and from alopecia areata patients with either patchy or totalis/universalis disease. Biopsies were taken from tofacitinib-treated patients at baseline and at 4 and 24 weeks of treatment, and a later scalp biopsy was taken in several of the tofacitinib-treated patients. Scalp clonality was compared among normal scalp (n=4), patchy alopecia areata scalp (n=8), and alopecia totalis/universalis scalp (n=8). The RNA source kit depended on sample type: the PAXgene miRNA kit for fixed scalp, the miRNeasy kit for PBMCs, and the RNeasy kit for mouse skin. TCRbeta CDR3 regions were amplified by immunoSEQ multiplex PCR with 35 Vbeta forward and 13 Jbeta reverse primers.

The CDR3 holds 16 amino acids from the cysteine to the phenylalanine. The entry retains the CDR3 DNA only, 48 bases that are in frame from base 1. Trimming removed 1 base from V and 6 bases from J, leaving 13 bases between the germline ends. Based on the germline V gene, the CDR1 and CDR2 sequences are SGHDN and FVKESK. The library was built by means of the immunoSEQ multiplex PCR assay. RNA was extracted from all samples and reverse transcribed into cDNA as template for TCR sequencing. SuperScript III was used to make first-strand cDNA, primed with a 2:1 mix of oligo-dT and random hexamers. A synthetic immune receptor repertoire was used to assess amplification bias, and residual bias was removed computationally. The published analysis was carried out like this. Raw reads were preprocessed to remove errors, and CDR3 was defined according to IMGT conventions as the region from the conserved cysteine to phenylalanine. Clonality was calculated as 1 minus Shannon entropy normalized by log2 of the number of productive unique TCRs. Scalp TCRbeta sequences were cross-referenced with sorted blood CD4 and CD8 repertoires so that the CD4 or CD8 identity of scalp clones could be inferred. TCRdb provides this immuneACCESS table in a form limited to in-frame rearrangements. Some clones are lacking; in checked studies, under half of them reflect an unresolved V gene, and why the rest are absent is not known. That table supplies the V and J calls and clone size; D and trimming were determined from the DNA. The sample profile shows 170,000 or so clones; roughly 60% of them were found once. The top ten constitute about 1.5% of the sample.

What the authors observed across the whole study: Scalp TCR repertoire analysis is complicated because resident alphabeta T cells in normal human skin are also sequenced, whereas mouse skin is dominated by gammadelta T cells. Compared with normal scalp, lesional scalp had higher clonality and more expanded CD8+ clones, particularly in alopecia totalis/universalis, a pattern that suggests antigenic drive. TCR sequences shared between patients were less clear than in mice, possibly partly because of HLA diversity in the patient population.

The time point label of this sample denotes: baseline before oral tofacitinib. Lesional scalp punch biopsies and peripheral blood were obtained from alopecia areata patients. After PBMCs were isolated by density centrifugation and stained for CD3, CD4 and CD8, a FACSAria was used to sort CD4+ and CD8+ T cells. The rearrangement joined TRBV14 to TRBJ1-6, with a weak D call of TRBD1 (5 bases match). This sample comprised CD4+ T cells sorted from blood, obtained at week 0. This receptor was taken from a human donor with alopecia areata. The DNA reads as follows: TGTGCCAGCAGCCAAGTATGGGGGTCAAGTAATTCACCCCTCCACTTT. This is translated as CASSQVWGSSNSPLHF.